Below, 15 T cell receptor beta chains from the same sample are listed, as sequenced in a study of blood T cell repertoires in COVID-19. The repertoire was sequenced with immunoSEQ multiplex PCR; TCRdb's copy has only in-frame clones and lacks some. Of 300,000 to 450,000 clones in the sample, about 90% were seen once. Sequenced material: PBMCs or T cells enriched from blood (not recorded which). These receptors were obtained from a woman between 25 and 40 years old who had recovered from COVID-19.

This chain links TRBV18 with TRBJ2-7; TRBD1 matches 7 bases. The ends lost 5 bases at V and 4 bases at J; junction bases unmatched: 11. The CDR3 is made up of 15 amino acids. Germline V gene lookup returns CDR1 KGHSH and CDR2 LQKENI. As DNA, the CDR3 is TGTGCCAGCTCATCTTCCGGGACAGACTATTACGAGCAGTACTTC. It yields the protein CASSSSGTDYYEQYF.

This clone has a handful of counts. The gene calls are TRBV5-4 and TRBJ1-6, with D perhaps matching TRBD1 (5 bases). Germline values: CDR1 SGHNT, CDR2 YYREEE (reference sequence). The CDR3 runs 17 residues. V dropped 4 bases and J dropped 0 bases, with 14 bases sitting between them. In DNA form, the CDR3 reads TGTGCCAGCAGCGGGGGGTTGGGAGTCTCCTATAATTCACCCCTCCACTTT. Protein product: CASSGGLGVSYNSPLHF. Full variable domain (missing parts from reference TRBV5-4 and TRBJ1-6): ETGVTQSPTHLIKTRGQQVTLRCSSQSGHNTVSWYQQALGQGPQFIFQYYREEENGRGNFPPRFSGLQFPNYSSELNVNALELDDSALYLCASSGGLGVSYNSPLHFGNGTRLTVT.

CDR3 loop: CASSPARIRNTEAFF. CDR3 DNA: TGTGCCAGCTCACCAGCGAGGATAAGGAACACTGAAGCTTTCTTT. This rearrangement joins TRBV18 to TRBJ1-1; D ambiguous. Trimming cost V 2 bases and J 1 base, with 11 bases left between them. CDR3 length equals 15 residues. Germline assignment: CDR1 KGHSH and CDR2 LQKENI. The entire variable domain, with the rest obtained from reference TRBV18 and TRBJ1-1, is as follows: NAGVMQNPRHLVRRRGQEARLRCSPMKGHSHVYWYRQLPEEGLKFMVYLQKENIIDESGMPKERFSAEFPKEGPSILRIQQVVRGDSAAYFCASSPARIRNTEAFFGQGTRLTVV.

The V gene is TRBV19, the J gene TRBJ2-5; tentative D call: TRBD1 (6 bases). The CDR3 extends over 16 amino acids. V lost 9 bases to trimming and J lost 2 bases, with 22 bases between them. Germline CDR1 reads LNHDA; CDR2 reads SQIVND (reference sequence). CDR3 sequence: CASRWPRDTKQETQYF. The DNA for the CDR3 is TGTGCCAGCCGGTGGCCTAGGGACACCAAACAAGAGACCCAGTACTTC.

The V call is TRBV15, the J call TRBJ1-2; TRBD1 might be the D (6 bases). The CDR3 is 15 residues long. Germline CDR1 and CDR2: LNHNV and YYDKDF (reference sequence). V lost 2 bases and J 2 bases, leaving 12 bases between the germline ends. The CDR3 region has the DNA TGTGCCACCAGCAGACCCGGGACACTAAACTATGGCTACACCTTC. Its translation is CATSRPGTLNYGYTF.

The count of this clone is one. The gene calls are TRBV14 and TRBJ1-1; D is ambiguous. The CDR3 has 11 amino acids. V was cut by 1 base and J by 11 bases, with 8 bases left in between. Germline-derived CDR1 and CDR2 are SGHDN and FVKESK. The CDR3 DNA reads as TGTGCCAGCAGCCAAGGGCGGGTTGCTTTCTTT. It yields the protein CASSQGRVAFF.

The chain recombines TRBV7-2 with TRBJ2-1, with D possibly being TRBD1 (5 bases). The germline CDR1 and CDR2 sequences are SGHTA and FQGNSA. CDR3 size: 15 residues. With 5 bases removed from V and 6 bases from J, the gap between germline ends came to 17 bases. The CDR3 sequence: CASSLDMGPSNEQFF. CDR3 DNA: TGTGCCAGCAGCCTGGACATGGGCCCCTCCAATGAGCAGTTCTTC.

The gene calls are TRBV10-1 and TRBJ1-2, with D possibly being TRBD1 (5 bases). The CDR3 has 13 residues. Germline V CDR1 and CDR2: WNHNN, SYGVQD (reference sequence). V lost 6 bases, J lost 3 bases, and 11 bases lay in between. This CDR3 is CASRVPTDYGYTF. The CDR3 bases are TGCGCCAGCAGGGTCCCGACAGACTATGGCTACACCTTC.

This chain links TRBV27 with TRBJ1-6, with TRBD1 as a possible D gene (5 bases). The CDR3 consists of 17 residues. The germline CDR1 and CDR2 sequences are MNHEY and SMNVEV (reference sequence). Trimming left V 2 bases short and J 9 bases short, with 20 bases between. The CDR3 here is CASSLGAGLISGSPLHF. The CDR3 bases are TGTGCCAGCAGTTTAGGGGCAGGGCTAATTAGTGGTTCACCCCTCCACTTT.

The CDR3 nucleotides are TGTGCCAGCAGCTTAGGCAGGGCTAGCGGGGGAGGCTACGAGCAGTACTTC. Its protein product is CASSLGRASGGGYEQYF. The rearrangement joins TRBV7-2 to TRBJ2-7, with 10 bases aligning to TRBD2. V shed 1 base and J 3 bases; nucleotides not matched to a gene: 9. Germline V gene sequence: CDR1 SGHTA, CDR2 FQGNSA. This CDR3 comprises 17 residues. Supplemented by reference TRBV7-2 and TRBJ2-7, the full variable domain reads GAGVSQSPSNKVTEKGKDVELRCDPISGHTALYWYRQSLGQGLEFLIYFQGNSAPDKSGLPSDRFSAERTGGSVSTLTIQRTQQEDSAVYLCASSLGRASGGGYEQYFGPGTRLTVT.

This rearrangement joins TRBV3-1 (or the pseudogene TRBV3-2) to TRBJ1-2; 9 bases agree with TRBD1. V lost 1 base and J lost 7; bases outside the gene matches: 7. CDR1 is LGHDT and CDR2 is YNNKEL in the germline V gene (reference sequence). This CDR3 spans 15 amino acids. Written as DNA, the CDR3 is TGTGCCAGCAGCCAAGCTCTGGGACAGGGACGTGGCTACACCTTC. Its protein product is CASSQALGQGRGYTF.

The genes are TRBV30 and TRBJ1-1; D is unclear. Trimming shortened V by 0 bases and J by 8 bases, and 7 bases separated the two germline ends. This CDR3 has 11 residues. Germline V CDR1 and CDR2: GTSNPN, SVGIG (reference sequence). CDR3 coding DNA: TGTGCCTGGAGTGTACTCCGGGAAGCTTTCTTT. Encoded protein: CAWSVLREAFF.

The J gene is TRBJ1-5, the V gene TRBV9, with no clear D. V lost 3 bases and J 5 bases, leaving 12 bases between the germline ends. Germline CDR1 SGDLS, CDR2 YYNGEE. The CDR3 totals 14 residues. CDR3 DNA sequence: TGTGCCAGCAGCGCGAACAGTAAAGATCAGCCCCAGCATTTT. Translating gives CASSANSKDQPQHF.

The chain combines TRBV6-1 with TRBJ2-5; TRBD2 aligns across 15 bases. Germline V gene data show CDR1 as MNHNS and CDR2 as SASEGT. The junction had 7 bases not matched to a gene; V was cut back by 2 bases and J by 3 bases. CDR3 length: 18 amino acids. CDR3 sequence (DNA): TGTGCCAGCAGTGAATGGACTAGCGGGGGGGGTATCAAAGAGACCCAGTACTTC. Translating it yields CASSEWTSGGGIKETQYF.

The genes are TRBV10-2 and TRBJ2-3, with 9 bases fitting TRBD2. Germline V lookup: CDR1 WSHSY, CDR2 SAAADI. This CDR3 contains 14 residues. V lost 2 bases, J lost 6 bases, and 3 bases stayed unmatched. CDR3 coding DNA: TGCGCCAGCAGTGAGGCGGGGGGGCCGGATACGCAGTATTTT. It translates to CASSEAGGPDTQYF.